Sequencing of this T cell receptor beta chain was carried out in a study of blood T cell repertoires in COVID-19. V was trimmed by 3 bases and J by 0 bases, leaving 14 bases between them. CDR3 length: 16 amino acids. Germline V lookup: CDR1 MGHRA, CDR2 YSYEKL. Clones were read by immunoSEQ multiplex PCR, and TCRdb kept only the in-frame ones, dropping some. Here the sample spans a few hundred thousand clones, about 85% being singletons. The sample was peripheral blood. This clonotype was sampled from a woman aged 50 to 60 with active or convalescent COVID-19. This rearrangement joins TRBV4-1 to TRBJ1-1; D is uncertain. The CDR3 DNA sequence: TGCGCCAGCAGCCACCTCGGGGTAAACATGAACACTGAAGCTTTCTTT. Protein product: CASSHLGVNMNTEAFF.